This T cell receptor (beta chain) was captured in a study of OX40 agonist ivuxolimab in advanced cancers. Study information: Dose-escalation patients' cancers were hepatocellular carcinoma, melanoma, renal cell or head and neck cancer.

Method: immunoSEQ multiplex PCR; TCRdb's copy keeps in-frame clones and lacks some. The sample has approximately 31,000 clones; approximately 89% are singletons. Germline loops: CDR1 MGHRA, CDR2 YSYEKL. V lost 1 base and J lost 1, with 8 bases in between. CDR3 length: 14 residues. The specimen comprised CD4+ or CD8+ T cells sorted from blood, sampled in a trial of the OX40 agonist ivuxolimab. This receptor was taken from an adult with an advanced solid tumor such as melanoma, head and neck, liver or kidney cancer. The J gene is TRBJ2-7, the V gene TRBV4-1, with D unresolved. CDR3 DNA: TGCGCCAGCAGCCAAGGACTTACTTCCTACGAGCAGTACTTC. Translating it yields CASSQGLTSYEQYF.